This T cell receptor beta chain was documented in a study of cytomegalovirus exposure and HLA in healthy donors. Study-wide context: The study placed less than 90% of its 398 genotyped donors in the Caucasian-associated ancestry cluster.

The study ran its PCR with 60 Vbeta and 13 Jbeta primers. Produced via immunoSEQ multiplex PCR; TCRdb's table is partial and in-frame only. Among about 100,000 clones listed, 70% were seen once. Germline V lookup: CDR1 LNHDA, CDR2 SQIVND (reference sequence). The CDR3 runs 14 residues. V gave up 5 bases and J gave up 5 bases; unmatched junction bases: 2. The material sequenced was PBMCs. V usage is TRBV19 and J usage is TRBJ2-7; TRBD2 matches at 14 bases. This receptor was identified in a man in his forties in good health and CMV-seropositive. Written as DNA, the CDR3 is TGTGCCAGTAGTCAGGGACTAGCGGGAGACGAGCAGTACTTC. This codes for CASSQGLAGDEQYF. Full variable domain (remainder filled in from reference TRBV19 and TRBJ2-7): DGGITQSPKYLFRKEGQNVTLSCEQNLNHDAMYWYRQDPGQGLRLIYYSQIVNDFQKGDIAEGYSVSREKKESFPLTVTSAQKNPTAFYLCASSQGLAGDEQYFGPGTRLTVT.